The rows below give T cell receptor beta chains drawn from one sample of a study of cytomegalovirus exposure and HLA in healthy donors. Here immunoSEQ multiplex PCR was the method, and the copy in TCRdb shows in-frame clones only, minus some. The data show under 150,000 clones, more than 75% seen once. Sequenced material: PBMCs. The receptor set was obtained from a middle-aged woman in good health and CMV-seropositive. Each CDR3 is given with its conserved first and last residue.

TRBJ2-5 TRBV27 CASSLQGGETQYF
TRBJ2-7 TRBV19 CASTPGAGDYEQYF
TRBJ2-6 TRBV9 CASTQGGAAGANVLTF
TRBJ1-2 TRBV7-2 CASSLGHRGGGYTF
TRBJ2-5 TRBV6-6 CASSYRQGAGETQYF
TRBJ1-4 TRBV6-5 CASSPRGDRGEKLFF
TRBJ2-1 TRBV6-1 CASGSLGSYNEQFF
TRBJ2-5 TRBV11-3 CASRRTGGYQETQYF
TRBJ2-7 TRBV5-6 CASSPSPGPNYEQYF
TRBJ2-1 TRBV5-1 CATRRGAGGFNEQFF
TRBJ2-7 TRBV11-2 CASSPSGYEQYF
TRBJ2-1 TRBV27 CASGRLAGPWGNEQFF
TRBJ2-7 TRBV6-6 CASRIQGSHEQYF
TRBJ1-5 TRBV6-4 CASSDLRTGVLGSNQPQHF
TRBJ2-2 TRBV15 CATSRDRLGELFF
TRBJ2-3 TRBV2 CASSERTSDDTQYF
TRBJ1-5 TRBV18 CASSPQQGNQPQHF
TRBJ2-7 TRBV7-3 CASSLAPSDEQYF
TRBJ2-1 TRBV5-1 CASTFTGPNEQFF
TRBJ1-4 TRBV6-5 CASRSIGTENGKLFF
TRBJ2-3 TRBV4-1 CASSREAGAADTQYF
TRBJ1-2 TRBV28 CATRTDEYYGYTF
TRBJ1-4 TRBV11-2 CASSLVGGGFVEKLFF
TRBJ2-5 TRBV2 CASSWTTQETQYF
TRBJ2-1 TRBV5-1 CASSLVRGSYEQFF
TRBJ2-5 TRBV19 CASSRRSPAEVGETQYF
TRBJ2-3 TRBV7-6 CASSLLAIAGDLTDTQYF
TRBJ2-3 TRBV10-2 CASSEQGDTQYF
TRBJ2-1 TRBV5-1 CASSLAGSSYNEQFF
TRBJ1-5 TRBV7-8 CASTPDRGNQPQHF
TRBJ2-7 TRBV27 CASSFGGAAYEQYF
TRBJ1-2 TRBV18 CASSPPGEVRYGYTF
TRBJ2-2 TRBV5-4 CASSLGGGTGVYTGELFF
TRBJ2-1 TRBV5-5 CASSLGGSSYNEQFF
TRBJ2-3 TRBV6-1 CAVRRQGTQYF
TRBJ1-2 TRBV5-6 CASSLGGGSSGYTF
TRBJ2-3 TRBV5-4 CATAGGWSDTQYF
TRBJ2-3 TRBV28 CASSSAGVPDTQYF
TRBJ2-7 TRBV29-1 CSVALGQGNYEQYF
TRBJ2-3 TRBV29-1 CSVEVGAGGPYF
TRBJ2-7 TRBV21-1 CASSKWPKREGPYEQYF